A single T cell receptor (beta chain) is shown here with its context. This sample is part of a study of T cell responses to AZD1222 COVID-19 vaccine. Some clones are missing from TCRdb's copy, which holds only in-frame ones; the method was immunoSEQ multiplex PCR. The sample gives over 150,000 clones, roughly nine tenths of which show up once; 5.5% is in the top ten. The source was peripheral blood, collected on day 0 of MenACWY control vaccination. This receptor was identified in an adult in good health.

CDR3: CASSQFSTRSYTF. For the CDR3, the DNA is TGTGCCAGCAGCCAGTTTAGTACCAGGAGCTACACCTTC. J is TRBJ1-2 and V is TRBV7-2; D gene uncertain. The CDR3 contains 13 residues. Germline loops: CDR1 SGHTA, CDR2 FQGNSA. With 5 bases removed from V and 9 bases from J, the gap between germline ends came to 16 bases.